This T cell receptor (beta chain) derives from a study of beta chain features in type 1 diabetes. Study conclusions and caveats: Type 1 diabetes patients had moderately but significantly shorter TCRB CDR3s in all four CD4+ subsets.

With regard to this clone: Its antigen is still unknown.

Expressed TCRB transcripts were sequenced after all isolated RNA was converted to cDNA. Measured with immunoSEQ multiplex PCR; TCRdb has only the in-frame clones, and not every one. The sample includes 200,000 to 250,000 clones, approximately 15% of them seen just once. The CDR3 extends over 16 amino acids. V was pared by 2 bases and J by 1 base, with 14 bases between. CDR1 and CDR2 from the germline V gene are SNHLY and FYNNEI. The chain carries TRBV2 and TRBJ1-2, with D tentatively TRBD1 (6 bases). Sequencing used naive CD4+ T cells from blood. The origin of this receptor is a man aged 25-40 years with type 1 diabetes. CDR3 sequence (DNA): TGTGCCAGCAGTGAAAGGGACACAGGGATTAACTATGGCTACACCTTC. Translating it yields CASSERDTGINYGYTF.